Sequencing of this T cell receptor (beta chain) was carried out in a study of blood T cell repertoires in COVID-19. This clone has only one observation. TCRdb's copy holds only in-frame clones and misses some; the assay was immunoSEQ multiplex PCR. The sample lists under 300,000 clones; 88% were seen once. The CDR3 has 15 amino acids. The trim removed 8 bases at V and 7 bases at J, leaving 11 bases unmatched. Germline-derived CDR1 and CDR2 are MDHEN and SYDVKM. The source of this sequence is a middle-aged woman who had recovered from COVID-19. Material: peripheral blood. This chain uses TRBV28 with TRBJ1-6; TRBD1 aligns across 7 bases. CDR3 nucleotide sequence: TGTGCCAGCGCCCGGCTACAGGGGAACAATTCACCCCTCCACTTT. Translated: CASARLQGNNSPLHF.